Reported below is one TCR beta chain. Its cognate antigen is unknown. V was shortened by 1 base and J by 0 bases, with 10 bases between the two germline ends. CDR3 length: 16 amino acids. Germline CDR1 SGHRS, CDR2 YFSETQ. The primer mix had 60 Vbeta and 13 Jbeta primers. Clones were read by immunoSEQ multiplex PCR, and TCRdb kept only the in-frame ones, dropping some. In the table there are nearly 200,000 clones, 82% of which are singletons. The source of the sample is a study of cytomegalovirus exposure and HLA in healthy donors. Study-level background: Roughly 85 million unique TCRs from HLA-typed donors were held in an early release of data.

General observations from the study: CMV serostatus was the sole immune exposure data available. Later analysis associated a missense DCLRE1C variant with TCR beta V- and J-gene trimming.

The TCR comes from a boy younger than 10 in good health and CMV-seronegative. The specimen sequenced was PBMCs. The J gene is TRBJ2-2, the V gene TRBV5-1; D call uncertain. CDR3 sequence: CASSLLTSPNTGELFF. CDR3 in DNA: TGCGCCAGCAGCTTGCTGACATCACCGAACACCGGGGAGCTGTTTTTT. The full variable domain, rest sourced from reference TRBV5-1 and TRBJ2-2, is KAGVTQTPRYLIKTRGQQVTLSCSPISGHRSVSWYQQTPGQGLQFLFEYFSETQRNKGNFPGRFSGRQFSNSRSEMNVSTLELGDSALYLCASSLLTSPNTGELFFGEGSRLTVL.